What follows are 32 T cell receptor beta chains derived from one specimen sequenced in a study of blood T cell repertoires in COVID-19. The assay was immunoSEQ multiplex PCR, and TCRdb's table has in-frame clones only and misses some. The sample has around 290,000 clones, 80% to 95% seen once; the top ten hold 2% to 2.5%. The sample comprised peripheral blood. All receptors come from a woman aged 25 to 39 with COVID-19, enrolled during active disease.

This clone was counted once. The J gene is TRBJ2-5, the V gene TRBV6-5, with TRBD2 matching 7 bases. Germline CDR1 and CDR2: MNHEY and SVGAGI. V gave up 6 bases and J gave up 1 base; unmatched junction bases: 8. The CDR3 is 15 residues long. CDR3 amino acids: CASRGGELGQETQYF. CDR3 nucleotide sequence: TGTGCCAGCAGGGGGGGGGAACTAGGCCAAGAGACCCAGTACTTC.

This chain connects TRBV19 to TRBJ1-1, with 8 bases lining up with TRBD1. The CDR3 spans 14 residues. J was trimmed by 2 bases and V by 5 bases; bases with no gene match: 4. CDR1 is LNHDA, CDR2 SQIVND, per germline (reference sequence). The CDR3 loop is CASSFGTGNTEAFF. The CDR3 nucleotides read TGTGCCAGTAGTTTCGGGACAGGTAACACTGAAGCTTTCTTT.

V gene TRBV5-1 combines with J gene TRBJ2-2; D unresolved. Germline lookup yields CDR1 SGHRS and CDR2 YFSETQ. This CDR3 region has 15 residues. V lost 0 bases and J lost 5, with 11 bases in between. The CDR3 reads CASSLDSRETGELFF. The DNA of the CDR3 is TGCGCCAGCAGCTTGGACTCCCGTGAAACCGGGGAGCTGTTTTTT.

This chain connects TRBV27 to TRBJ1-1; 7 bases match TRBD1. The CDR3 is made up of 17 amino acids. From germline, CDR1 is MNHEY and CDR2 SMNVEV (reference sequence). V gave up 5 bases and J gave up 0 bases; unmatched junction bases: 12. In nucleotides, the CDR3 is TGTGCCAGCAGTCCGCAGGGGGTGAAACAGTTGAACACTGAAGCTTTCTTT. This codes for CASSPQGVKQLNTEAFF.

The J gene is TRBJ2-1, the V gene TRBV2; 9 bases are a match to TRBD1. CDR1 is SNHLY, CDR2 FYNNEI, per germline. The V segment lost 4 bases and the J segment 10 bases; nucleotides outside the gene matches: 5. The CDR3 runs to 13 residues. This chain's CDR3 is CASSGTGGVEQFF. The CDR3 bases are TGTGCCAGCAGTGGAACAGGGGGCGTGGAGCAGTTCTTC.

The rearrangement links TRBV5-1 to TRBJ1-5; D gene ambiguous. The CDR3 is made up of 14 amino acids. Germline assignment: CDR1 SGHRS and CDR2 YFSETQ. V was clipped by 4 bases and J by 1 base, with 9 bases between them. CDR3 nucleotides: TGCGCCAGCAGCCCGGGAGAGAGCAATCAGCCCCAGCATTTT. Encoded protein: CASSPGESNQPQHF.

The chain is built from TRBV5-6 and TRBJ1-6; no firm D call. Per the germline V gene, CDR1 is SGHDT and CDR2 is YYEEEE. The ends were cut back, 4 bases at V and 0 bases at J, with 11 bases in the middle. CDR3 size: 16 residues. As DNA, the CDR3 is TGTGCCAGCAGCCCTCGGTCTAGCTCCTATAATTCACCCCTCCACTTT. It codes for CASSPRSSSYNSPLHF.

The genes are TRBV11-2 and TRBJ2-1; TRBD2 matches at 14 bases. Germline V gene data show CDR1 as SGHAT and CDR2 as FQNNGV. The CDR3 has 17 residues. V was pared by 5 bases and J by 4 bases, with 7 bases of the junction left unmatched. DNA for the CDR3: TGTGCCAGCAGCCCCAGGACTAGCGGGAGGTTGTACAATGAGCAGTTCTTC. Translation: CASSPRTSGRLYNEQFF.

The chain links TRBV7-2 to TRBJ1-5; possible D gene TRBD1, 6 bases. The CDR3 is made up of 16 amino acids. The V end was cut by 5 bases, the J end by 2 bases, with 16 bases between. Germline V gives CDR1 SGHTA, CDR2 FQGNSA. Written as DNA, the CDR3 is TGTGCCAGCAGCCTCCAACAGGGAATCGGCAATCAGCCCCAGCATTTT. Translation gives CASSLQQGIGNQPQHF.

The V gene is TRBV19, the J gene TRBJ1-4; 7 bases map to TRBD1. The J segment lost 2 bases and the V segment lost 4 bases, leaving 4 bases of the junction unmatched. The CDR3 has 15 amino acids. Germline-derived CDR1 and CDR2 are LNHDA and SQIVND (reference sequence). The CDR3 region has the DNA TGTGCCAGTAGTAGGGGGACAGATACTAATGAAAAACTGTTTTTT. It translates to CASSRGTDTNEKLFF.

V usage is TRBV19 and J usage is TRBJ2-7; 8 nucleotides match TRBD1. CDR1 is LNHDA, CDR2 SQIVND, per germline (reference sequence). J lost 5 bases, V lost 7 bases, and 7 bases had no gene match. CDR3 length equals 13 residues. The CDR3 region is CASTRTGWNEQYF. CDR3 nucleotide sequence: TGTGCCAGTACTCGGACAGGGTGGAACGAGCAGTACTTC.

The chain couples TRBV5-1 to TRBJ1-3; a possible D gene is TRBD1 (5 bases). Germline CDR1 and CDR2: SGHRS and YFSETQ. The V end lost 4 bases, the J end lost 7 bases, and 12 bases lay between the germline ends. The length of the CDR3 is 13 residues. For the CDR3, the DNA is TGCGCCAGCAGCCGGGACTTTTCCAACACCATATATTTT. Translating gives CASSRDFSNTIYF.

The gene calls are TRBV18 and TRBJ1-3; D remains ambiguous. CDR1 KGHSH and CDR2 LQKENI come from the germline V gene. Trimming stripped 4 bases from V and 0 bases from J, with 13 bases between. The CDR3 is made up of 16 amino acids. The DNA for the CDR3 is TGTGCCAGCTCACTCGGAGGGCTTAACTCTGGAAACACCATATATTTT. It specifies CASSLGGLNSGNTIYF.

The chain couples TRBV5-1 to TRBJ2-7; possibly TRBD2 for D (6 bases). The V end lost 2 bases, the J end lost 5 bases, and 14 bases lay between the germline ends. The germline V gene encodes CDR1 SGHRS and CDR2 YFSETQ. The CDR3 extends over 14 amino acids. As DNA, the CDR3 is TGCGCCAGCAGCTTCTCCCAGGGAGGCGACGAGCAGTACTTC. It translates to CASSFSQGGDEQYF. Using reference TRBV5-1 and TRBJ2-7 for the parts outside the CDR3, the full variable domain is KAGVTQTPRYLIKTRGQQVTLSCSPISGHRSVSWYQQTPGQGLQFLFEYFSETQRNKGNFPGRFSGRQFSNSRSEMNVSTLELGDSALYLCASSFSQGGDEQYFGPGTRLTVT.

J is TRBJ1-1 and V is TRBV6-6; the D is unclear. Germline CDR1 and CDR2: MNHNY and SVGAGI (reference sequence). V was shortened by 2 bases and J by 5 bases, with 12 bases between the two germline ends. This CDR3 is 14 amino acids long. The CDR3 DNA reads TGTGCCAGCAGTTACATGGCGCAGGCTACTGAAGCTTTCTTT. It yields the protein CASSYMAQATEAFF.

The genes are TRBV3-1 (or the pseudogene TRBV3-2) and TRBJ2-3, with TRBD2 identical over 12 bases. CDR3 size: 18 residues. Germline V lookup: CDR1 LGHDT, CDR2 YNNKEL (reference sequence). Trimming cost V 4 bases and J 0 bases; bases outside gene matches: 8. The CDR3 DNA follows: TGTGCCAGCAGCCTGGGACTAGCGGGTTCAACTAGCACAGATACGCAGTATTTT. Translated: CASSLGLAGSTSTDTQYF.

The chain is built from TRBV14 and TRBJ2-2; maybe TRBD2 (5 bases). Germline values: CDR1 SGHDN, CDR2 FVKESK. This CDR3 is built from 13 residues. Trimming stripped 1 base from V and 7 bases from J, with 7 bases between. CDR3 sequence (DNA): TGTGCCAGCAGCCAAGCGAGGGTCGGGGAGCTGTTTTTT. The encoded protein is CASSQARVGELFF.

V is TRBV30 and J is TRBJ2-2; maybe TRBD1 (6 bases). CDR1 and CDR2 (germline): GTSNPN, SVGIG (reference sequence). This CDR3 spans 14 amino acids. V was shortened by 1 base and J by 3 bases, with 9 bases between the two germline ends. CDR3: CAWSGGGYTGELFF. The CDR3 DNA sequence: TGTGCCTGGAGTGGAGGGGGATACACCGGGGAGCTGTTTTTT.

The rearrangement joins TRBV19 to TRBJ2-7, with 9 nucleotides matching TRBD1. Germline CDR1 and CDR2: LNHDA and SQIVND (reference sequence). This CDR3 is built from 14 residues. Unmatched junction bases numbered 3, after V lost 3 bases and J lost 3 bases. CDR3 bases: TGTGCCAGTAGTATGCGGGACAGGGACTACGAGCAGTACTTC. This translates into CASSMRDRDYEQYF.

This chain uses TRBV24-1 with TRBJ2-3; D is undetermined. Trimming shortened V by 5 bases and J by 4 bases, and 9 bases separated the two germline ends. The CDR3 has 13 amino acids. Germline lookup yields CDR1 KGHDR and CDR2 SFDVKD. CDR3 sequence: CATSGAFSDTQYF. DNA for the CDR3: TGTGCCACCAGTGGGGCTTTCTCAGATACGCAGTATTTT.

Only one count was recorded for this clone. The V call is TRBV15, the J call TRBJ2-7; D might be TRBD2 (5 bases). This CDR3 region has 14 residues. Germline values: CDR1 LNHNV, CDR2 YYDKDF (reference sequence). V lost 5 bases and J lost 2, with 13 bases in between. As DNA, the CDR3 is TGTGCCACCAGCGAGGCTAGCCTAGCCTACGAGCAGTACTTC. It yields the protein CATSEASLAYEQYF.

The rearrangement links TRBV19 to TRBJ1-3, with D possibly being TRBD1 (5 bases). The CDR3 covers 21 residues. Germline CDR1 is LNHDA and CDR2 is SQIVND (reference sequence). V was trimmed by 8 bases and J by 1 base, leaving 33 bases between them. The CDR3 region is CASSRHGQIRGRSWSGNTIYF. As DNA, the CDR3 is TGTGCCAGTTCTCGACACGGACAAATAAGAGGTAGATCGTGGTCTGGAAACACCATATATTTT.

The CDR3 here is CASSLEGPGTDTQYF. The CDR3 coding sequence is TGTGCCAGCAGCTTGGAGGGCCCGGGGACAGATACGCAGTATTTT. The chain joins TRBV5-5 to TRBJ2-3, with D perhaps matching TRBD2 (5 bases). V was clipped by 0 bases and J by 3 bases, with 11 bases between them. The V gene's germline CDR1 is SGHKS and CDR2 YYEKEE (reference sequence). CDR3 size: 15 residues.

The chain links TRBV30 to TRBJ2-7; the match to TRBD1 covers 8 bases. The CDR3 is made up of 12 amino acids. Germline CDR1 is GTSNPN and CDR2 is SVGIG (reference sequence). Trimming took 4 bases from V and 2 from J; bases not matched to a gene: 1. The CDR3 protein is CAWMDRAYEQYF. For the CDR3, the DNA is TGTGCCTGGATGGACAGGGCCTACGAGCAGTACTTC. The complete variable domain, with remaining parts taken from reference TRBV30 and TRBJ2-7, reads SQTIHQWPATLVQPVGSPLSLECTVEGTSNPNLYWYRQAAGRGLQLLFYSVGIGQISSEVPQNLSASRPQDRQFILSSKKLLLSDSGFYLCAWMDRAYEQYFGPGTRLTVT.

The V and J genes are TRBV7-9 and TRBJ2-1, with 7 bases identical to TRBD2. The CDR3 loop spans 15 amino acids. Unmatched junction bases numbered 9, after V lost 5 bases and J lost 5 bases. Looked up from germline, CDR1 is SEHNR and CDR2 is FQNEAQ (reference sequence). The CDR3 reads CASSPRLARDNEQFF. In DNA form, the CDR3 reads TGTGCCAGCAGCCCTCGACTAGCCCGAGACAATGAGCAGTTCTTC.

This clone has more than one count but fewer than ten. The CDR3 DNA reads as TGTGCCAGCAGCCTCGAGCCGAATTCACCCCTCCACTTT. This encodes CASSLEPNSPLHF. The gene calls are TRBV11-3 and TRBJ1-6, with no clear D. The V end lost 5 bases, the J end lost 7 bases, and 9 bases lay between the germline ends. The CDR3 spans 13 residues. CDR1 and CDR2 from the germline V gene are SGHNT and YENEEA.

The gene calls are TRBV28 and TRBJ2-5; possible D gene TRBD1, 6 bases. Germline CDR1 MDHEN, CDR2 SYDVKM. V gave up 4 bases and J gave up 0 bases, with 18 bases separating them. The CDR3 covers 17 residues. DNA for the CDR3: TGTGCCAGCAGTTCCAATGTCGCGGACAGAGACCAAGAGACCCAGTACTTC. Protein: CASSSNVADRDQETQYF.

This clone has just a few counts. The V gene is TRBV6-4, the J gene TRBJ1-6, with TRBD1 as a possible D gene (6 bases). There are 14 residues in the CDR3. CDR1 and CDR2 (germline): MRHNA, SNTAGT. Trimming cost V 8 bases and J 6 bases, with 14 bases left between them. The CDR3 coding sequence is TGTGCCAGCTCCCAGGGCAGGGGTAATTCACCCCTCCACTTT. This encodes CASSQGRGNSPLHF.

The rearrangement links TRBV7-2 to TRBJ2-1; D unclear. The CDR3 covers 14 residues. Germline-derived CDR1 and CDR2 are SGHTA and FQGNSA. V gave up 6 bases and J gave up 4 bases, with 13 bases separating them. CDR3 residues: CASSLGSEYNEQFF. CDR3 in DNA: TGTGCCAGCAGTCTCGGGTCGGAGTACAATGAGCAGTTCTTC.

The chain carries TRBV7-2 and TRBJ1-3; D possibly corresponds to TRBD1 (6 bases). The germline V and J ends were trimmed by 5 bases and 8 bases, with 16 bases remaining between them. Germline V gene data show CDR1 as SGHTA and CDR2 as FQGNSA. CDR3 length equals 14 residues. The CDR3 protein is CASSPRWGLDTIYF. CDR3 DNA: TGTGCCAGCAGCCCGAGGTGGGGGCTAGACACCATATATTTT.

V is TRBV7-2 and J is TRBJ2-7, with 9 bases lining up with TRBD1. Germline V CDR1 and CDR2: SGHTA, FQGNSA. V lost 4 bases to trimming and J lost 2 bases; unmatched junction nucleotides: 6. CDR3 length: 15 residues. Here the CDR3 reads CASSSRTGVPYEQYF. In DNA, the CDR3 is TGTGCCAGCAGCTCTAGGACAGGGGTCCCCTACGAGCAGTACTTC.

The chain has TRBV28 and TRBJ1-2; 7 bases align to TRBD1. This CDR3 comprises 16 residues. In germline, CDR1 is MDHEN, CDR2 SYDVKM. The V segment lost 6 bases and the J segment 5 bases; nucleotides outside the gene matches: 15. CDR3: CASSWDGTVDTYGYTF. CDR3 sequence (DNA): TGTGCCAGCAGCTGGGATGGGACAGTCGATACATATGGCTACACCTTC.